What follows are 32 T cell receptor beta chains derived from one specimen sequenced in a study of response to subunit inactivated influenza vaccine. In TCRdb, the RT-PCR reads were re-called with MiXCR into one record per CDR3 protein. Of fewer than 800,000 distinct CDR3 sequences in the sample, around a sixth were seen once. Here the sequenced sample was PBMCs from blood, taken 11 to 12 days after vaccination. The origin of the receptors is a man aged 45 to 65 who received an inactivated influenza vaccine.

This clonotype was observed a handful of times. V gene TRBV12-3 or TRBV12-4 combines with J gene TRBJ2-7, with TRBD2 matching over 8 bases. Trimming removed 6 bases from V and 4 bases from J; junction bases left unmatched: 8. The CDR3 runs to 14 residues. CDR3 sequence reads: CASRPGGTLYEQYF. Here the CDR3 DNA reads TGTGCCAGCAGACCGGGAGGGACGCTGTACGAGCAGTACTTC.

This clonotype showed up just a few times. This chain joins TRBV3-1 and TRBJ2-2, with D unresolved. The CDR3 runs to 14 residues. V was clipped by 3 bases and J by 2 bases, with 7 bases between them. Germline values: CDR1 LGHDT, CDR2 YNNKEL (reference sequence). The CDR3 region has the DNA TGTGCCAGCAGCCAGTCTCTAAACACCGGGGAGCTGTTTTTT. This encodes CASSQSLNTGELFF.

The genes are TRBV11-2 and TRBJ2-7; D unresolved. The CDR3 spans 14 residues. Germline lookup yields CDR1 SGHAT and CDR2 FQNNGV. Trimming cost V 0 bases and J 3 bases, with 9 bases left between them. CDR3 sequence: CASSLEGRLYEQYF. The CDR3 coding sequence is TGTGCCAGCAGCTTAGAGGGCAGACTCTACGAGCAGTACTTC.

This clonotype turned up a few times. The chain employs TRBV23-1 and TRBJ2-7; no firm D call. TRBV23-1 has ORF status, its function being uncertain. The V and J ends lost 11 bases and 2 bases respectively, with 19 bases between them. This CDR3 spans 14 amino acids. The CDR3 coding sequence is TGCGCCCCCGCCGTCAACAGTGCCACCTACGAGCAGTACTTC. It specifies CAPAVNSATYEQYF.

The chain links TRBV6-1 to TRBJ2-7, with D uncertain. Germline V gene data show CDR1 as MNHNS and CDR2 as SASEGT. With 6 bases removed from V and 1 base from J, the gap between germline ends came to 10 bases. This CDR3 is built from 13 residues. The CDR3 reads CASRALGSYEQYF. For the CDR3, the DNA is TGTGCCAGCAGGGCGCTCGGTTCCTACGAGCAGTACTTC.

The CDR3 DNA sequence: TGTGCCAGCAGCCCCACGGTGGGGGGTCGAGAAAAACTGTTTTTT. This encodes CASSPTVGGREKLFF. The chain has TRBV7-2 and TRBJ1-4, with D perhaps matching TRBD1 (5 bases). Germline V CDR1 and CDR2: SGHTA, FQGNSA. Trimming cost V 5 bases and J 8 bases, with 18 bases left between them. CDR3 length: 15 residues.

This clonotype showed up just a few times. The chain carries TRBV20-1 and TRBJ2-7; 9 bases are shared with TRBD2. This CDR3 is built from 13 residues. Germline V gene sequence: CDR1 DFQATT, CDR2 SNEGSKA (reference sequence). Germline trimming cut 5 bases from V and 4 bases from J; bases unmatched to any gene: 6. CDR3 protein: CSAPPSGEYEQYF. As DNA, the CDR3 is TGCAGTGCTCCCCCTAGCGGGGAGTACGAGCAGTACTTC.

The V and J genes are TRBV6-5 and TRBJ1-1, with a possible D match to TRBD1 (5 bases). The CDR3 extends over 15 amino acids. The germline gives CDR1 MNHEY, CDR2 SVGAGI. Trimming shortened V by 2 bases and J by 6 bases, and 16 bases separated the two germline ends. CDR3 nucleotides: TGTGCCAGCAGTTACGATTCCGGGACCGTATCTGAAGCTTTCTTT. As protein: CASSYDSGTVSEAFF.

CDR3 nucleotide sequence: TGCGCCAGCAGCTTGGAAGTCCCCCGACAGGAGACCCAGTACTTC. Translation: CASSLEVPRQETQYF. This rearrangement joins TRBV5-1 to TRBJ2-5; perhaps TRBD1 as D (5 bases). The V gene lost 0 bases and the J gene lost 5 bases, with 14 bases spanning the gap. The CDR3 sequence is 15 residues long. The V gene's germline CDR1 is SGHRS and CDR2 YFSETQ.

The CDR3 DNA reads TGTGCCAGCCCCGAGCAGTACTTC. This translates into CASPEQYF. The chain uses TRBV7-3 and TRBJ2-7; D is unclear. The V and J ends lost 8 bases and 6 bases respectively, with 2 bases between them. This CDR3 has 8 amino acids. CDR1 and CDR2 (germline): SGHTA, FQGTGA.

This chain uses TRBV5-1 with TRBJ2-5; TRBD2 matches at 11 bases. Trimming cost V 1 base and J 5 bases; bases outside gene matches: 7. The CDR3 has 16 residues. The germline V gene has CDR1 SGHRS and CDR2 YFSETQ. The CDR3 reads CASSLLLAGAGETQYF. The CDR3 DNA reads as TGCGCCAGCAGCTTGCTACTAGCGGGGGCGGGGGAGACCCAGTACTTC.

This clonotype came up a few times. This chain joins TRBV18 and TRBJ1-2; D is perhaps TRBD1 (5 bases). The CDR3 covers 14 residues. Germline CDR1 is KGHSH and CDR2 is LQKENI. The V and J ends lost 3 bases and 5 bases respectively, with 13 bases between them. CDR3: CASSPLRGSYGYTF. For the CDR3, the DNA is TGTGCCAGCTCACCGCTTAGGGGCTCGTATGGCTACACCTTC.

There are a few counts of this clonotype. The chain combines TRBV5-6 with TRBJ1-1; TRBD1 aligns across 8 bases. Unmatched junction bases numbered 2, after V lost 0 bases and J lost 1 base. Germline V CDR1 and CDR2: SGHDT, YYEEEE. The CDR3 consists of 15 residues. CDR3 region: CASSLVDRANTEAFF. In nucleotides, the CDR3 is TGTGCCAGCAGCTTGGTGGACAGGGCGAACACTGAAGCTTTCTTT. The whole variable domain, filled in from reference TRBV5-6 and TRBJ1-1, reads DAGVTQSPTHLIKTRGQQVTLRCSPKSGHDTVSWYQQALGQGPQFIFQYYEEEERQRGNFPDRFSGHQFPNYSSELNVNALLLGDSALYLCASSLVDRANTEAFFGQGTRLTVV.

The V call is TRBV5-3, the J call TRBJ2-7, with D possibly being TRBD2 (5 bases). TRBV5-3 is labeled an ORF, and its function is uncertain. Trimming took 6 bases from V and 2 from J, leaving 12 bases between them. This CDR3 has 13 amino acids. CDR3 residues: CARNPDGTYEQYF. The CDR3, as DNA: TGTGCCAGAAACCCGGACGGGACCTACGAGCAGTACTTC.

This clonotype has a count of ten or more. J is TRBJ2-3 and V is TRBV20-1; D possibly uses TRBD1 or TRBD2 (5 bases each). The CDR3 length is 14 residues. V gave up 6 bases and J gave up 6 bases, with 19 bases separating them. Germline V gene data show CDR1 as DFQATT and CDR2 as SNEGSKA (reference sequence). In DNA form, the CDR3 reads TGCAGTGCCCAAGCCGGGACCGCACGGGATACGCAGTATTTT. It is translated as CSAQAGTARDTQYF.

V gene TRBV20-1 combines with J gene TRBJ2-1, with D tentatively TRBD2 (5 bases). The CDR3 is 14 amino acids. Germline V gives CDR1 DFQATT, CDR2 SNEGSKA (reference sequence). The ends were cut back, 1 base at V and 5 bases at J, with 12 bases in the middle. DNA of the CDR3: TGCAGTGCTAGAGCAGGCGGGTATCACAATGAGCAGTTCTTC. Its protein is CSARAGGYHNEQFF.

This clonotype was observed at least ten times. This chain links TRBV27 with TRBJ2-1, with D perhaps TRBD1 or TRBD2 (5 bases each). Germline lookup yields CDR1 MNHEY and CDR2 SMNVEV (reference sequence). The ends were cut back, 7 bases at V and 5 bases at J, with 12 bases in the middle. The CDR3 totals 13 residues. The CDR3 here is CASTPGGNNEQFF. The CDR3 bases are TGTGCCAGCACTCCTGGGGGTAACAATGAGCAGTTCTTC.

This clonotype was found a few times. The chain recombines TRBV20-1 with TRBJ2-1; no reliable D call. This CDR3 region has 15 residues. The germline gives CDR1 DFQATT, CDR2 SNEGSKA (reference sequence). Deletions cut 1 base from V and 4 bases from J, with 14 bases between. CDR3 residues: CSARGGRPEYNEQFF. CDR3 nucleotides: TGCAGTGCTAGAGGCGGTCGGCCCGAGTACAATGAGCAGTTCTTC.

The chain joins TRBV12-3 or TRBV12-4 to TRBJ2-7, with D possibly being TRBD1 (5 bases). The CDR3 extends over 12 amino acids. V was trimmed by 6 bases and J by 7 bases, leaving 13 bases between them. CDR3 sequence reads: CASSQGAREQYF. The CDR3 DNA is TGTGCCAGCAGCCAAGGGGCGCGGGAGCAGTACTTC.

This clonotype appeared many times. The chain has TRBV7-2 and TRBJ1-2; 10 nucleotides match TRBD1. The CDR3 covers 15 residues. V was clipped by 3 bases and J by 7 bases; unmatched bases: 8. Germline CDR1 is SGHTA and CDR2 is FQGNSA. CDR3 bases: TGTGCCAGCAGCTTTGCAGGGACAGGGGCCTCTGGCTACACCTTC. This sequence encodes CASSFAGTGASGYTF.

The gene calls are TRBV12-3 or TRBV12-4 and TRBJ1-4; no clear D. The CDR3 length is 15 residues. V lost 5 bases and J lost 3, with 13 bases in between. The CDR3 region is CASSATGPSNEKLFF. The DNA for the CDR3 is TGTGCCAGCAGTGCAACCGGGCCATCTAATGAAAAACTGTTTTTT.

CDR3 sequence reads: CASSSAGFNEKLFF. In nucleotides, the CDR3 is TGTGCCAGCAGTTCCGCAGGTTTTAATGAAAAACTGTTTTTT. V gene TRBV12-3 or TRBV12-4 combines with J gene TRBJ1-4; D unclear. Trimming stripped 4 bases from V and 4 bases from J, with 10 bases between. The CDR3 runs 14 residues.

This clonotype was observed a few times. This sequence joins TRBV10-3 and TRBJ2-5; D remains ambiguous. The germline gives CDR1 ENHRY, CDR2 SYGVKD. Trimming removed 4 bases from V and 2 bases from J, with 17 bases in between. This CDR3 comprises 16 residues. As DNA, the CDR3 is TGTGCCATCAGTGGGGGTCACACTACGATACAAGAGACCCAGTACTTC. Its translation is CAISGGHTTIQETQYF.

This clonotype was detected only a few times. CDR3 bases: TGTGCCAGCTCACCGATGACTAGGCTGACCTACAATGAGCAGTTCTTC. It is translated as CASSPMTRLTYNEQFF. This rearrangement joins TRBV18 to TRBJ2-1, with D maybe TRBD2 (6 bases). Germline V CDR1 and CDR2: KGHSH, LQKENI. CDR3 length: 16 amino acids. The ends were cut back, 3 bases at V and 2 bases at J, with 14 bases in the middle. The full variable domain, rest sourced from reference TRBV18 and TRBJ2-1, is NAGVMQNPRHLVRRRGQEARLRCSPMKGHSHVYWYRQLPEEGLKFMVYLQKENIIDESGMPKERFSAEFPKEGPSILRIQQVVRGDSAAYFCASSPMTRLTYNEQFFGPGTRLTVL.

This rearrangement joins TRBV2 to TRBJ1-6; D gene uncertain. Germline values: CDR1 SNHLY, CDR2 FYNNEI. This CDR3 has 11 amino acids. The V end was cut by 2 bases, the J end by 12 bases, with 5 bases between. CDR3 sequence reads: CASSESVPLHF. The CDR3 bases are TGTGCCAGCAGTGAAAGTGTACCCCTCCACTTT.

The V call is TRBV4-2, the J call TRBJ2-1; 9 bases agree with TRBD2. This CDR3 has 17 residues. Looked up from germline, CDR1 is LGHNA and CDR2 is YNFKEQ. Trimming cost V 0 bases and J 5 bases; bases outside gene matches: 8. The chain's CDR3 is CASSQELRGLADNEQFF. The CDR3 coding sequence is TGTGCCAGCAGCCAAGAATTGAGGGGACTAGCTGACAATGAGCAGTTCTTC.

This clonotype has only a few counts. This sequence joins TRBV12-3 or TRBV12-4 and TRBJ2-7; 11 bases fit TRBD2. With V trimmed by 3 bases and J by 7 bases, 8 bases remained unmatched. The CDR3 loop spans 15 amino acids. In nucleotides, the CDR3 is TGTGCCAGCAGTTTTCTAGCGGGGGGCACACCGGAGCAGTACTTC. Encoded protein: CASSFLAGGTPEQYF.

The chain couples TRBV4-2 to TRBJ2-5; 7 nucleotides agree with TRBD1. Germline CDR1 reads LGHNA; CDR2 reads YNFKEQ. Germline trimming cut 1 base from V and 1 base from J; bases unmatched to any gene: 3. CDR3 length: 15 residues. This chain's CDR3 is CASSQGAGGQETQYF. DNA of the CDR3: TGTGCCAGCAGCCAAGGGGCAGGGGGCCAAGAGACCCAGTACTTC.

In its sample, this clonotype was seen a few times. The chain uses TRBV3-1 and TRBJ2-3, with D tentatively TRBD2 (6 bases). This CDR3 has 15 amino acids. Looked up from germline, CDR1 is LGHDT and CDR2 is YNNKEL (reference sequence). The V end was cut by 3 bases, the J end by 2 bases, with 12 bases between. CDR3 loop: CASSQPDYITDTQYF. In nucleotides, the CDR3 is TGTGCCAGCAGCCAGCCGGACTACATCACAGATACGCAGTATTTT.

This clonotype has more than one count but fewer than ten. This chain joins TRBV7-9 and TRBJ1-6, with unresolved D. Germline lookup yields CDR1 SEHNR and CDR2 FQNEAQ (reference sequence). Trimming shortened V by 1 base and J by 13 bases, and 17 bases separated the two germline ends. This CDR3 region has 15 residues. DNA for the CDR3: TGTGCCAGCAGCTTAGTGGCCGGAGTTGGTTCTCCCCTCCACTTT. It specifies CASSLVAGVGSPLHF.

This clonotype turned up a few times. This chain links TRBV20-1 with TRBJ2-1, with 15 bases aligning to TRBD2. This CDR3 contains 16 residues. Looked up from germline, CDR1 is DFQATT and CDR2 is SNEGSKA (reference sequence). V was clipped by 5 bases and J by 4 bases; unmatched bases: 6. The CDR3 DNA reads as TGCAGTGCTGGACTAGCGGGGGGGCCAATGTACAATGAGCAGTTCTTC. Translation gives CSAGLAGGPMYNEQFF.

The V call is TRBV7-9, the J call TRBJ2-3, with D possibly TRBD1 on 5 matching bases. Trimming removed 5 bases at V and 4 bases at J, with 13 bases between. The germline V gene has CDR1 SEHNR and CDR2 FQNEAQ (reference sequence). The length of the CDR3 is 14 residues. CDR3 nucleotide sequence: TGTGCCAGCAGCAAAGTGGCAGGGCCAGATACGCAGTATTTT. This codes for CASSKVAGPDTQYF.